Below, 27 T cell receptor beta chains from the same sample are listed, as sequenced in a study of tumour-infiltrating T cells in Burkitt lymphoma. Some clones are missing from TCRdb's copy, which holds only in-frame ones; the method was immunoSEQ multiplex PCR. The table records some 6,600 clones, roughly 84% of them present only once. Sequenced sample: tumor tissue. These receptors were taken from a human donor with Burkitt lymphoma.

The V gene is TRBV30, the J gene TRBJ2-3, with 11 nucleotides matching TRBD2. J gave up 4 bases and V 5 bases, and 5 bases lay outside the gene matches. Germline CDR1 is GTSNPN and CDR2 is SVGIG (reference sequence). This CDR3 is 14 amino acids long. CDR3: CAWGLAGGPDTQYF. The CDR3 nucleotides are TGTGCCTGGGGCTTAGCGGGGGGGCCAGATACGCAGTATTTT.

J is TRBJ2-7 and V is TRBV2, with 12 bases identical to TRBD2. V shed 8 bases, J shed 0 bases, and the junction held 20 bases outside the gene matches. This CDR3 comprises 20 residues. CDR1 is SNHLY, CDR2 FYNNEI, per germline. In DNA, the CDR3 is TGTGCCAGCCTTACCCCCTCCGGGACTAGCGGGTCTCCAAGCTCCTACGAGCAGTACTTC. Its protein product is CASLTPSGTSGSPSSYEQYF.

The V and J genes are TRBV6-5 and TRBJ1-5, with D hard to call. Deletions cut 5 bases from V and 7 bases from J, with 12 bases between. Germline V gene lookup returns CDR1 MNHEY and CDR2 SVGAGI. The CDR3 runs 13 residues. The CDR3 DNA sequence: TGTGCCAGCAGTACCTACCACCGGCAGCCCCAGCATTTT. Amino acid sequence: CASSTYHRQPQHF.

The chain carries TRBV20-1 and TRBJ2-1; no definite D call. The CDR3 extends over 11 amino acids. V was pared by 3 bases and J by 7 bases, with 7 bases between. Germline CDR1 reads DFQATT; CDR2 reads SNEGSKA (reference sequence). The CDR3 protein is CSASVDNEQFF. The CDR3 region has the DNA TGCAGTGCTAGTGTTGATAATGAGCAGTTCTTC.

This chain connects TRBV7-6 to TRBJ1-4; D perhaps matches TRBD1 (6 bases). The CDR3 consists of 17 residues. V lost 5 bases to trimming and J lost 7 bases, with 23 bases between them. Germline V gene sequence: CDR1 SGHVS, CDR2 FNYEAQ. The CDR3 DNA reads TGTGCCAGCAGCCGCCTTGGACAGTCAGCCCCAGGTGAAAAACTGTTTTTT. Translating it yields CASSRLGQSAPGEKLFF.

The CDR3 spells CAWSGRAFYNSPLHF. The CDR3, as DNA: TGTGCCTGGAGTGGCAGGGCGTTCTATAATTCACCCCTCCACTTT. The chain recombines TRBV30 with TRBJ1-6; D perhaps matches TRBD1 (5 bases). This CDR3 has 15 amino acids. The V and J ends lost 1 base and 3 bases respectively, with 10 bases between them. Per the germline V gene, CDR1 is GTSNPN and CDR2 is SVGIG (reference sequence).

The table lists this clone with a count of one. The rearrangement joins TRBV5-1 to TRBJ2-6; TRBD2 aligns across 14 bases. The CDR3 spans 18 residues. Looked up from germline, CDR1 is SGHRS and CDR2 is YFSETQ. The junction had 6 bases not matched to a gene; V was cut back by 3 bases and J by 4 bases. The CDR3, as DNA: TGCGCCAGCAGCTCCGTGACTAGCGGGGGGGCCGGGGCCAACGTCCTGACTTTC. Translation gives CASSSVTSGGAGANVLTF.

The chain combines TRBV4-2 with TRBJ2-7; possibly TRBD2 for D (6 bases). Trimming left V 1 base short and J 5 bases short, with 15 bases between. The CDR3 spans 15 residues. The V gene's germline CDR1 is LGHNA and CDR2 YNFKEQ. CDR3 nucleotide sequence: TGTGCCAGCAGCCAAGTTGGAGGGAGGACCGACGAGCAGTACTTC. Translating gives CASSQVGGRTDEQYF.

This clone was seen a few times. An end of the junction differs from the germline gene, which may be a read error. This chain links TRBV4-1 with TRBJ1-1; D perhaps matches TRBD1 (5 bases). Germline V gene sequence: CDR1 MGHRA, CDR2 YSYEKL. The CDR3 spans 15 residues. In nucleotides, the CDR3 is TGCGCCAGCAGCCATGATGCAGGGACGGACACTGAAACTTTCTTT. This gives the protein CASSHDAGTDTETFF.

This clone has a single count. The genes are TRBV30 and TRBJ1-5, with no clear D. CDR3 length: 15 residues. Germline V lookup: CDR1 GTSNPN, CDR2 SVGIG (reference sequence). Trimming stripped 1 base from V and 0 bases from J, with 10 bases between. CDR3 DNA sequence: TGTGCCTGGAGTGCCGGAGACTATAGCAATCAGCCCCAGCATTTT. Its translation: CAWSAGDYSNQPQHF.

The V gene is TRBV9, the J gene TRBJ2-3; 7 bases are shared with TRBD2. The CDR3 is made up of 15 amino acids. With 0 bases clipped from V and 4 bases from J, the junction kept 5 bases outside the gene matches. Germline V gene data show CDR1 as SGDLS and CDR2 as YYNGEE. The CDR3 nucleotides read TGTGCCAGCAGCGTAGCCGGGGGGATAGCAGATACGCAGTATTTT. This encodes CASSVAGGIADTQYF.

The J gene is TRBJ2-5, the V gene TRBV7-9; D is unclear. Germline-derived CDR1 and CDR2 are SEHNR and FQNEAQ (reference sequence). Between the trimmed V and J ends, which lost 2 bases and 2 bases, there was a span of 12 bases. The CDR3 length is 15 residues. CDR3 sequence reads: CASSLFQAAQETQYF. The CDR3 DNA is TGTGCCAGCAGCTTATTCCAGGCCGCTCAAGAGACCCAGTACTTC.

This clone was seen only once. The chain joins TRBV7-2 to TRBJ1-3, with 7 nucleotides matching TRBD1. CDR3 length: 14 amino acids. V was clipped by 5 bases and J by 2 bases; unmatched bases: 3. Germline values: CDR1 SGHTA, CDR2 FQGNSA. CDR3 sequence: CASSTGQTGNTIYF. The DNA of the CDR3 is TGTGCCAGCAGCACGGGACAGACTGGAAACACCATATATTTT.

The CDR3 region has the DNA TGTGCCAGCAGTGCTTTCCAGGGGGGTCGACCTGAAGCTTTCTTT. This sequence encodes CASSAFQGGRPEAFF. The V gene is TRBV9, the J gene TRBJ1-1; TRBD1 matches at 7 bases. The length of the CDR3 is 15 residues. Germline trimming cut 5 bases from V and 6 bases from J; bases unmatched to any gene: 13. Looked up from germline, CDR1 is SGDLS and CDR2 is YYNGEE. The full variable domain, with the rest looked up from reference TRBV9 and TRBJ1-1, is DSGVTQTPKHLITATGQRVTLRCSPRSGDLSVYWYQQSLDQGLQFLIQYYNGEERAKGNILERFSAQQFPDLHSELNLSSLELGDSALYFCASSAFQGGRPEAFFGQGTRLTVV.

The chain couples TRBV7-2 to TRBJ2-7; D perhaps matches TRBD2 (5 bases). Trimming took 1 base from V and 3 from J, leaving 13 bases between them. CDR3 size: 15 residues. Germline loops: CDR1 SGHTA, CDR2 FQGNSA. The CDR3 loop is CASSLEAVDLYEQYF. The CDR3 coding sequence is TGTGCCAGCAGCTTAGAAGCGGTGGACCTCTACGAGCAGTACTTC.

The chain carries TRBV30 and TRBJ2-1; 7 bases fit TRBD2. The length of the CDR3 is 13 residues. V trimming: 4 bases; J trimming: 4 bases; junction bases outside the gene matches: 4. The V gene's germline CDR1 is GTSNPN and CDR2 SVGIG (reference sequence). The CDR3 loop is CAWNGGGYNEQFF. The DNA of the CDR3 is TGTGCCTGGAATGGGGGGGGTTACAATGAGCAGTTCTTC.

V gene TRBV2 combines with J gene TRBJ2-7, with 9 positions matching TRBD1. The V segment lost 7 bases and the J segment 9 bases; nucleotides outside the gene matches: 4. This CDR3 contains 11 residues. From germline, CDR1 is SNHLY and CDR2 FYNNEI. The CDR3 reads CASTEGQGQYF. The CDR3 bases are TGTGCCAGCACCGAGGGACAGGGGCAGTACTTC.

V gene TRBV9 combines with J gene TRBJ2-2; the match to TRBD1 covers 7 bases. The junction had 6 bases not matched to a gene; V was cut back by 4 bases and J by 3 bases. The CDR3 has 15 amino acids. Germline CDR1 and CDR2: SGDLS and YYNGEE. The CDR3 region has the DNA TGTGCCAGCAGCTCTTCGACAGGGTACACCGGGGAGCTGTTTTTT. It yields the protein CASSSSTGYTGELFF. Full variable domain (remainder filled in from reference TRBV9 and TRBJ2-2): DSGVTQTPKHLITATGQRVTLRCSPRSGDLSVYWYQQSLDQGLQFLIQYYNGEERAKGNILERFSAQQFPDLHSELNLSSLELGDSALYFCASSSSTGYTGELFFGEGSRLTVL.

This rearrangement joins TRBV5-1 to TRBJ1-1; D perhaps matches TRBD1 (6 bases). Trimming shortened V by 0 bases and J by 3 bases, and 15 bases separated the two germline ends. Germline V gene sequence: CDR1 SGHRS, CDR2 YFSETQ. The CDR3 runs 16 residues. CDR3 protein: CASSLVGGAWDTEAFF. The CDR3 nucleotides are TGCGCCAGCAGCTTGGTAGGGGGGGCCTGGGACACTGAAGCTTTCTTT.

The chain links TRBV19 to TRBJ2-1; D assignment may be TRBD1 or TRBD2 (6 bases each). Germline values: CDR1 LNHDA, CDR2 SQIVND (reference sequence). V was cut by 1 base and J by 7 bases, with 14 bases left in between. The CDR3 runs to 15 residues. This CDR3 is CASSIVPGARNEQFF. Written as DNA, the CDR3 is TGTGCCAGTAGTATAGTGCCGGGGGCGAGAAATGAGCAGTTCTTC. The entire variable domain, with the rest obtained from reference TRBV19 and TRBJ2-1, is as follows: DGGITQSPKYLFRKEGQNVTLSCEQNLNHDAMYWYRQDPGQGLRLIYYSQIVNDFQKGDIAEGYSVSREKKESFPLTVTSAQKNPTAFYLCASSIVPGARNEQFFGPGTRLTVL.

The V gene is TRBV2, the J gene TRBJ2-2, with 8 nucleotides matching TRBD2. The CDR3 spans 15 residues. V lost 3 bases to trimming and J lost 8 bases; unmatched junction nucleotides: 8. CDR1 is SNHLY, CDR2 FYNNEI, per germline. The CDR3 DNA follows: TGTGCCAGCAGTGAGTTGCGGGAGGTACCGGGGGAGCTGTTTTTT. Translation: CASSELREVPGELFF.

The V and J genes are TRBV21-1 and TRBJ2-5. TRBV21-1 is a recognized pseudogene. The CDR3 is made up of 15 amino acids. The CDR3 sequence is CASSKEGGGGETQYF. In nucleotides, the CDR3 is TGTGCCAGCAGCAAAGAGGGAGGGGGCGGAGAGACCCAGTACTTC.

About this clone itself: Other nucleotide sequences from this sample produce the same CDR3. V is TRBV18 and J is TRBJ1-1; tentative D call: TRBD1 (6 bases). Trimming removed 5 bases at V and 11 bases at J, with 15 bases between. The CDR3 runs to 12 residues. Per germline, CDR1 KGHSH and CDR2 LQKENI. DNA for the CDR3: TGTGCCAGCTCATCTAGAGGACAGCTGGCTTTCTTT. Translation: CASSSRGQLAFF.

The V call is TRBV5-1, the J call TRBJ1-2; D perhaps matches TRBD1 (6 bases). Trimming removed 4 bases at V and 4 bases at J, with 23 bases between. The length of the CDR3 is 17 residues. Germline assignment: CDR1 SGHRS and CDR2 YFSETQ. CDR3 nucleotides: TGCGCCAGCAGCGCAACCCCGGGGGACAACCTCCCCTATGGCTACACCTTC. As protein: CASSATPGDNLPYGYTF.

On this clone itself: Its ends do not fully match the called genes, so a read error is possible. V gene TRBV5-1 combines with J gene TRBJ2-1; 10 bases line up with TRBD1. CDR3 length: 11 amino acids. Germline values: CDR1 SGHRS, CDR2 YFSETQ. CDR3 sequence (DNA): TGCGCCAGCAGCTGGGGACAGGGGAAGGTCTTC. Translating gives CASSWGQGKVF.

The chain carries TRBV9 and TRBJ2-1; D ambiguous. Between the trimmed V and J ends, which lost 0 bases and 7 bases, there was a span of 8 bases. The CDR3 length is 13 residues. Germline loops: CDR1 SGDLS, CDR2 YYNGEE. The DNA of the CDR3 is TGTGCCAGCAGCGTAGACCCCTTGAATGAGCAGTTCTTC. It is translated as CASSVDPLNEQFF.

The CDR3 region is CASSLAGGGNIQYF. The CDR3 region has the DNA TGTGCCAGCAGCTTGGCAGGGGGCGGGAACATTCAGTACTTC. V gene TRBV5-4 combines with J gene TRBJ2-4, with TRBD1 matching over 8 bases. Germline CDR1 and CDR2: SGHNT and YYREEE (reference sequence). V was clipped by 0 bases and J by 7 bases; unmatched bases: 3. This CDR3 has 14 amino acids.